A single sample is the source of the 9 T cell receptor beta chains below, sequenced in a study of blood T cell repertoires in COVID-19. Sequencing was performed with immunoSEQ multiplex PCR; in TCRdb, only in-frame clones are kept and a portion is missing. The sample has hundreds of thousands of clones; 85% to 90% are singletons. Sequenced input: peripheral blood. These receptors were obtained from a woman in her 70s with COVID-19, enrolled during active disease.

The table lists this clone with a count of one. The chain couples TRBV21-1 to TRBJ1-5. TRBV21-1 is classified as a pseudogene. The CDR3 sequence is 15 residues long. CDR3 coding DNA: TGTGCCAGCAGCAAAGTGTGGAGCCTAAATCAGCCCCAGCATTTT. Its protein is CASSKVWSLNQPQHF.

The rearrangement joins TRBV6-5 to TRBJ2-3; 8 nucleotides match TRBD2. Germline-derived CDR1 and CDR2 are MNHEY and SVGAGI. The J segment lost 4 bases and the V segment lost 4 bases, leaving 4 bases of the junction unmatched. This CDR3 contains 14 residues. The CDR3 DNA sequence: TGTGCCAGCAGTTTTACGGGGGGGGCAGATACGCAGTATTTT. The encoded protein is CASSFTGGADTQYF.

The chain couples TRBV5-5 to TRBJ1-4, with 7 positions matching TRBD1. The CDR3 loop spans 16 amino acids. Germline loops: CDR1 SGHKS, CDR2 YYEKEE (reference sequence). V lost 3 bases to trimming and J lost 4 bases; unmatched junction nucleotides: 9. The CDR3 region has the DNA TGTGCCAGCAGCTGGTACAGGGGCGATTTTAATGAAAAACTGTTTTTT. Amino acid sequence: CASSWYRGDFNEKLFF. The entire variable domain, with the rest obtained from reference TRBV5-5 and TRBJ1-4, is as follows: DAGVTQSPTHLIKTRGQQVTLRCSPISGHKSVSWYQQVLGQGPQFIFQYYEKEERGRGNFPDRFSARQFPNYSSELNVNALLLGDSALYLCASSWYRGDFNEKLFFGSGTQLSVL.

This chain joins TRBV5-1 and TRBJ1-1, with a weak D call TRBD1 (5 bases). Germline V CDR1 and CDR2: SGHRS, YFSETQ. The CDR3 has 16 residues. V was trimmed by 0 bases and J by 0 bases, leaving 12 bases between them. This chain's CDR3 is CASSLEQGGVNTEAFF. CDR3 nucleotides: TGCGCCAGCAGCTTGGAGCAGGGTGGCGTGAACACTGAAGCTTTCTTT.

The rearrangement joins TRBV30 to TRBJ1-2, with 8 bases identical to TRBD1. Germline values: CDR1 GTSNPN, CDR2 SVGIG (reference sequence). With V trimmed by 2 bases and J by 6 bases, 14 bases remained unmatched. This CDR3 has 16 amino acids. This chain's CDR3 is CAWSFPPDRGRNGYTF. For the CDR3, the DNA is TGTGCCTGGAGTTTCCCCCCTGACAGGGGAAGGAATGGCTACACCTTC.

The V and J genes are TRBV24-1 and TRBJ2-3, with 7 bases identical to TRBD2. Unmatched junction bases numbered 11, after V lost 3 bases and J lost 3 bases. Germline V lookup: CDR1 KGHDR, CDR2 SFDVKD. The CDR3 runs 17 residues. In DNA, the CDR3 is TGTGCCACCAGTGATATCTCGTTAGGGACTAAGACAGATACGCAGTATTTT. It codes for CATSDISLGTKTDTQYF.

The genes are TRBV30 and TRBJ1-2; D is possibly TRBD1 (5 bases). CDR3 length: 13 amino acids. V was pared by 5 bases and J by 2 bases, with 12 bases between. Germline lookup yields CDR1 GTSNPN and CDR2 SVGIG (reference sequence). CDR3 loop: CAWGSGGNYGYTF. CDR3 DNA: TGTGCCTGGGGTTCCGGGGGAAACTATGGCTACACCTTC.

CDR3 protein: CSAHTDTRAFF. The CDR3 DNA is TGCAGTGCACATACAGATACCCGAGCTTTCTTT. This chain connects TRBV20-1 to TRBJ1-1; D unclear. Trimming removed 6 bases from V and 10 bases from J, with 15 bases in between. Germline CDR1 is DFQATT and CDR2 is SNEGSKA (reference sequence). The CDR3 runs 11 residues.

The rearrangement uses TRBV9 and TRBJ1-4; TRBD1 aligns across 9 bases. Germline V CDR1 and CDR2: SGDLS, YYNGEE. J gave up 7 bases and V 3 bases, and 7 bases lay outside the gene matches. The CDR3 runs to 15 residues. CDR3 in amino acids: CASSAKGQGGEKLFF. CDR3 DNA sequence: TGTGCCAGCAGCGCGAAGGGACAGGGAGGTGAAAAACTGTTTTTT.